The sequence of this T cell receptor beta chain was determined in a study of CD4 T cells in relation to SARS-CoV-2 and coronaviruses. The wider study: Crossreactive spike epitopes shared across donors were mapped to their HLA restriction.

As to this clone: Its antigen remains unknown.

Before the COVID-19 pandemic, during about 2010-2018, CD4+ T cells were taken from unexposed donors. Naive and memory CD4+ T cells came from enriched cryopreserved PBMCs. Study-wide results and caveats: This crossreactivity analysis covered spike protein alone, no other viral proteins. SARS-CoV-2-driven expansion was significantly weaker in crossreactive than monoreactive clones.

Using immunoSEQ multiplex PCR, the repertoire was profiled, and TCRdb retains in-frame clones only, with some absent. The sample includes 55,000 to 70,000 clones, approximately 93% of them seen just once. This CDR3 has 15 residues. The V end was cut by 1 base, the J end by 5 bases, with 14 bases between. Looked up from germline, CDR1 is SGHVS and CDR2 is FQNEAQ. The chain links TRBV7-8 to TRBJ2-5, with D perhaps TRBD1 or TRBD2 (5 bases each). Material for sequencing was naive CD4+ T cells from PBMCs. Subset: naive CD4+ T cells isolated by negative enrichment. The clonotype was recovered from a human donor in good health. This chain's CDR3 is CASSLEGAGGETQYF. The CDR3 nucleotides read TGTGCCAGCAGCTTAGAAGGGGCGGGTGGGGAGACCCAGTACTTC.